A selection of T cell receptor beta chains follows, all from one sample in a study of blood T cells in healthy people across ages. TCRdb called the 5' RACE reads again in MiXCR, with one record for every CDR3 protein. This sample has 1.8 million or so distinct CDR3 sequences, with about two fifths found just once. Specimen: blood. The receptors originated from a human donor in good health. Each CDR3 is given with its conserved first and last residue. The order of the fields is J gene, V gene, D gene, clone size, CDR3 protein, CDR3 DNA. The D gene is left open where the match is weak. Some rows mark clone size as missing; the rest say once, few, many or name a class of expanded clone.

j_call: TRBJ1-5; v_call: TRBV25-1; d_call: -; clone_size: -; cdr3_aa: CASSESTVSNQPQHF; cdr3_nt: TGTGCCAGCAGTGAATCCACAGTTAGCAATCAGCCCCAGCATTTT
j_call: TRBJ1-2; v_call: TRBV12-3/TRBV12-4; d_call: TRBD1; clone_size: -; cdr3_aa: CASSLSRTGNPNYGYTF; cdr3_nt: TGTGCCAGCAGTTTATCAAGGACAGGCAACCCTAACTATGGCTACACCTTC
j_call: TRBJ1-5; v_call: TRBV12-3/TRBV12-4; d_call: -; clone_size: -; cdr3_aa: CASSPTEMGPIGNQPQHF; cdr3_nt: TGTGCCAGCAGTCCCACAGAAATGGGTCCGATTGGCAATCAGCCCCAGCATTTT
j_call: TRBJ2-3; v_call: TRBV29-1; d_call: TRBD2; clone_size: -; cdr3_aa: CSVDSGGQPTDTQYF; cdr3_nt: TGCAGCGTTGATTCGGGGGGGCAACCCACAGATACGCAGTATTTT
j_call: TRBJ2-1; v_call: TRBV6-2/TRBV6-3; d_call: -; clone_size: many; cdr3_aa: CASSYGGSNNEQFF; cdr3_nt: TGTGCCAGCAGTTATGGGGGGTCCAACAATGAGCAGTTCTTC
j_call: TRBJ2-7; v_call: TRBV29-1; d_call: -; clone_size: -; cdr3_aa: CSVRAGYEQYF; cdr3_nt: TGCAGCGTTCGGGCTGGCTACGAGCAGTACTTC
j_call: TRBJ2-5; v_call: TRBV24-1; d_call: -; clone_size: -; cdr3_aa: CATSDFGDSYQETQYF; cdr3_nt: TGTGCCACCAGTGATTTTGGGGACTCGTACCAAGAGACCCAGTACTTC
j_call: TRBJ2-4; v_call: TRBV20-1; d_call: -; clone_size: few; cdr3_aa: CSVPPPLAKNIQYF; cdr3_nt: TGCAGTGTCCCCCCCCCTCTAGCCAAAAACATTCAGTACTTC
j_call: TRBJ2-1; v_call: TRBV12-3/TRBV12-4; d_call: TRBD1; clone_size: -; cdr3_aa: CASSFSWDRPYSQFF; cdr3_nt: TGTGCCAGCAGTTTTAGTTGGGACAGGCCATACTCGCAGTTCTTC
j_call: TRBJ2-3; v_call: TRBV20-1; d_call: -; clone_size: -; cdr3_aa: CSARDRGRPADTQYF; cdr3_nt: TGCAGTGCTAGAGATCGGGGTAGACCGGCAGATACGCAGTATTTT
j_call: TRBJ1-4; v_call: TRBV29-1; d_call: -; clone_size: many; cdr3_aa: CSVARTGATNEKLFF; cdr3_nt: TGCAGCGTTGCCCGTACGGGCGCAACTAATGAAAAACTGTTTTTT
j_call: TRBJ2-5; v_call: TRBV4-1; d_call: -; clone_size: few; cdr3_aa: CASSQLPGPQETQYF; cdr3_nt: TGCGCCAGCAGCCAACTACCCGGACCACAAGAGACCCAGTACTTC
j_call: TRBJ1-4; v_call: TRBV7-2; d_call: -; clone_size: -; cdr3_aa: CASSPSRANEKLFF; cdr3_nt: TGTGCCAGCAGCCCCTCGAGGGCGAATGAAAAACTGTTTTTT
j_call: TRBJ2-7; v_call: TRBV7-9; d_call: -; clone_size: -; cdr3_aa: CASSSDTGDPYEQYF; cdr3_nt: TGTGCCAGCAGCTCCGACACAGGCGATCCCTATGAGCAGTACTTC
j_call: TRBJ1-2; v_call: TRBV6-2/TRBV6-3; d_call: -; clone_size: few; cdr3_aa: CASSFHRAGYGYTF; cdr3_nt: TGTGCCAGCAGTTTTCACAGGGCCGGCTATGGCTACACCTTC
j_call: TRBJ2-7; v_call: TRBV15; d_call: TRBD1; clone_size: few; cdr3_aa: CATSRDLGTAPYEQDF; cdr3_nt: TGTGCCACCAGCAGAGATCTCGGGACAGCGCCCTACGAGCAGGACTTC
j_call: TRBJ2-5; v_call: TRBV12-3/TRBV12-4; d_call: TRBD2; clone_size: many; cdr3_aa: CASSSGTSGGETQYF; cdr3_nt: TGTGCCAGCAGTTCCGGGACTAGCGGGGGGGAGACCCAGTACTTC
j_call: TRBJ1-2; v_call: TRBV6-1; d_call: -; clone_size: few; cdr3_aa: CASRDGQNWDGYTF; cdr3_nt: TGTGCCAGCAGAGACGGACAGAATTGGGATGGCTACACCTTC
j_call: TRBJ2-7; v_call: TRBV5-1; d_call: -; clone_size: few; cdr3_aa: CASSAGGRVEQYF; cdr3_nt: TGCGCCAGTTCAGCCGGGGGACGAGTCGAGCAGTACTTC
j_call: TRBJ1-5; v_call: TRBV20-1; d_call: -; clone_size: -; cdr3_aa: CGALGGGSFNQPQHF; cdr3_nt: TGCGGTGCTCTAGGAGGTGGTAGTTTCAATCAGCCCCAGCATTTT
j_call: TRBJ1-2; v_call: TRBV7-2; d_call: TRBD1; clone_size: -; cdr3_aa: CASSLGEGASGYTF; cdr3_nt: TGTGCCAGCAGCTTAGGGGAGGGGGCCTCTGGCTACACCTTC
j_call: TRBJ2-7; v_call: TRBV7-2; d_call: TRBD1; clone_size: -; cdr3_aa: CASSALTGRSYEQYF; cdr3_nt: TGTGCCAGCAGCGCACTGACAGGGCGGTCCTACGAGCAGTACTTC
j_call: TRBJ2-7; v_call: TRBV28; d_call: TRBD1; clone_size: few; cdr3_aa: CASRLTGAEYF; cdr3_nt: TGTGCCAGCAGACTTACAGGGGCGGAGTACTTC
j_call: TRBJ2-3; v_call: TRBV20-1; d_call: -; clone_size: few; cdr3_aa: CSARDRTQVFTDTQYF; cdr3_nt: TGCAGTGCTAGGGACAGAACTCAAGTTTTCACAGATACGCAGTATTTT
j_call: TRBJ2-7; v_call: TRBV5-1; d_call: TRBD2; clone_size: many; cdr3_aa: CASSPGLAGRYYEQYF; cdr3_nt: TGCGCCAGCAGCCCCGGACTAGCGGGCCGCTACTACGAGCAGTACTTC
j_call: TRBJ2-5; v_call: TRBV24-1; d_call: TRBD1; clone_size: -; cdr3_aa: CATRDGTGYQETQYF; cdr3_nt: TGTGCCACCAGGGACGGGACAGGGTATCAAGAGACCCAGTACTTC
j_call: TRBJ2-1; v_call: TRBV5-6; d_call: TRBD1; clone_size: few; cdr3_aa: CASSLTGQGANEQFF; cdr3_nt: TGTGCCAGCAGCTTAACGGGACAGGGGGCCAATGAGCAGTTCTTC
j_call: TRBJ2-3; v_call: TRBV7-9; d_call: -; clone_size: -; cdr3_aa: CASSPGIFSYTDTQYF; cdr3_nt: TGTGCCAGCAGCCCAGGGATATTCTCCTACACAGATACGCAGTATTTT
j_call: TRBJ2-7; v_call: TRBV5-1; d_call: TRBD1; clone_size: few; cdr3_aa: CASSPDPQGIEQYF; cdr3_nt: TGCGCCAGCAGCCCCGACCCACAGGGGATCGAGCAGTACTTC
j_call: TRBJ1-2; v_call: TRBV29-1; d_call: TRBD1; clone_size: -; cdr3_aa: CSGTGGAGYGYTF; cdr3_nt: TGCAGCGGTACAGGGGGCGCTGGCTATGGCTACACCTTC
j_call: TRBJ2-7; v_call: TRBV5-6; d_call: TRBD2; clone_size: few; cdr3_aa: CASHGLSGPTYEQYF; cdr3_nt: TGTGCCAGCCATGGGCTTAGCGGGCCAACCTACGAGCAGTACTTC
j_call: TRBJ1-2; v_call: TRBV6-4; d_call: TRBD1; clone_size: -; cdr3_aa: CASSAQPLTGISGYTF; cdr3_nt: TGTGCCAGCAGTGCCCAACCGCTGACAGGGATCAGTGGCTACACCTTC
j_call: TRBJ1-2; v_call: TRBV20-1; d_call: TRBD1; clone_size: -; cdr3_aa: CSTVWGDRAGYTF; cdr3_nt: TGCAGTACCGTTTGGGGCGACAGGGCTGGCTACACCTTC
j_call: TRBJ1-1; v_call: TRBV4-3; d_call: -; clone_size: -; cdr3_aa: CASSKFRGTEAFF; cdr3_nt: TGCGCCAGCAGCAAATTCCGCGGCACTGAAGCTTTCTTT
j_call: TRBJ2-1; v_call: TRBV20-1; d_call: -; clone_size: -; cdr3_aa: CSAGGGRVGNEQFF; cdr3_nt: TGCAGTGCCGGAGGTGGCAGGGTGGGGAATGAGCAGTTCTTC
j_call: TRBJ1-2; v_call: TRBV9; d_call: -; clone_size: once; cdr3_aa: CASSRVGGGYTF; cdr3_nt: TGTGCCAGCAGCAGAGTGGGGGGCGGCTACACCTTC
j_call: TRBJ2-7; v_call: TRBV9; d_call: TRBD2; clone_size: -; cdr3_aa: CASSPSAGLAYEQYF; cdr3_nt: TGTGCCAGCAGCCCCTCAGCAGGACTAGCTTACGAGCAGTACTTC
j_call: TRBJ2-7; v_call: TRBV11-2; d_call: TRBD1; clone_size: few; cdr3_aa: CASSFSPWDRDYEQYF; cdr3_nt: TGTGCCAGCAGCTTTAGTCCCTGGGACAGGGACTACGAGCAGTACTTC
j_call: TRBJ2-3; v_call: TRBV28; d_call: -; clone_size: -; cdr3_aa: CASSHHTDTQYF; cdr3_nt: TGTGCCAGCAGTCACCATACAGATACGCAGTATTTT
j_call: TRBJ2-1; v_call: TRBV15; d_call: -; clone_size: few; cdr3_aa: CATSRIPQGYNEQFF; cdr3_nt: TGTGCCACCAGCAGAATCCCGCAGGGATACAATGAGCAGTTCTTC
j_call: TRBJ2-7; v_call: TRBV3-1; d_call: TRBD1; clone_size: -; cdr3_aa: CASSQVGTGETYEQYF; cdr3_nt: TGTGCCAGCAGCCAAGTGGGGACAGGGGAGACCTACGAGCAGTACTTC
j_call: TRBJ2-7; v_call: TRBV12-3/TRBV12-4; d_call: TRBD2; clone_size: few; cdr3_aa: CASSSPGLAGHYEQYF; cdr3_nt: TGTGCCAGCAGTTCCCCTGGACTAGCAGGTCACTACGAGCAGTACTTC
j_call: TRBJ1-2; v_call: TRBV5-1; d_call: -; clone_size: few; cdr3_aa: CASSLASVVGYTF; cdr3_nt: TGCGCCAGCAGCTTGGCCTCAGTGGTGGGCTACACCTTC
j_call: TRBJ1-5; v_call: TRBV6-2/TRBV6-3; d_call: TRBD1; clone_size: -; cdr3_aa: CASSWLDRAQPQPQHF; cdr3_nt: TGTGCCAGCAGTTGGTTGGACAGGGCCCAACCTCAGCCCCAGCATTTT
j_call: TRBJ2-1; v_call: TRBV5-6; d_call: TRBD1; clone_size: few; cdr3_aa: CASSLPGQRSSYNEQFF; cdr3_nt: TGTGCCAGCAGCTTACCGGGACAGAGAAGCTCCTACAATGAGCAGTTCTTC